This is a list of T cell receptor beta chains from one sample in a study of glioma-infiltrating T cells. A single record per CDR3 protein comes from TCRdb applying MiXCR to the multiplex PCR reads. The table lists approximately 45,000 distinct CDR3 sequences, 20% to 25% of them singletons. Sequencing was done on a sample of glioma tissue, nonneoplastic brain tissue, or PBMCs (not recorded which). These receptors all stem from a human donor with low-grade glioma or glioblastoma, undergoing nonglioma brain surgery, or in good health (not recorded which). The CDR3 runs from the conserved cysteine through the conserved F or W. A D gene is named only where the DNA matches it firmly. The size of a clone is reported for some rows only, either as once, few or many, or as a class for expanded clones.

v_gene	j_gene	abundance	d_gene	CDR3aa	CDR3nt
TRBV6-6	TRBJ1-5	many	-	CASSYDTADDAQHF	TGTGCCAGCAGTTACGACACCGCAGATGATGCCCAGCATTTT
TRBV19	TRBJ1-2	-	-	CASSLPYGSYGYTF	TGTGCCAGTAGTCTACCATACGGGTCCTATGGCTACACCTTC
TRBV7-2	TRBJ2-3	many	-	CASSAPGATDTQYF	TGTGCCAGCAGCGCACCTGGGGCGACAGATACGCAGTATTTT
TRBV6-1	TRBJ1-2	many	-	CASSSGSGYGYTF	TGTGCCAGCAGTTCGGGGAGTGGCTATGGCTACACCTTC
TRBV2	TRBJ2-3	once	-	CASSPHGGPRASTDTQYF	TGTGCCAGCAGTCCTCATGGGGGCCCCCGAGCTAGCACAGATACGCAGTATTTT
TRBV14	TRBJ2-1	-	TRBD1	CASTPTLAWDRSYNEQFF	TGTGCCAGCACCCCAACCTTAGCCTGGGACAGATCCTACAATGAGCAGTTCTTC
TRBV12-3/TRBV12-4	TRBJ2-4	-	-	CASSLGAKNIQYF	TGTGCCAGCAGTCTAGGGGCCAAAAACATTCAGTACTTC
TRBV29-1	TRBJ2-7	few	-	CSVGRLESLYEQYF	TGCAGCGTGGGACGTCTAGAAAGTCTCTACGAGCAGTACTTC
TRBV12-3/TRBV12-4	TRBJ1-4	many	-	CASSYQHGGNEKLFF	TGTGCCAGCAGTTACCAACATGGGGGAAATGAAAAACTGTTTTTT
TRBV4-2	TRBJ1-5	many	-	CASSQTGFNQPQHF	TGTGCCAGCAGCCAAACAGGGTTCAATCAGCCCCAGCATTTT
TRBV9	TRBJ1-1	many	-	CASSVARDRTEAFF	TGTGCCAGCAGCGTAGCGAGGGATCGCACTGAAGCTTTCTTT
TRBV18	TRBJ2-5	many	TRBD1	CASSQTGRETQYF	TGTGCCAGCTCACAGACAGGGCGAGAGACCCAGTACTTC
TRBV3-1	TRBJ2-1	-	-	CASSQAGETTYNEQFF	TGTGCCAGCAGCCAAGCTGGGGAGACAACTTACAATGAGCAGTTCTTC
TRBV4-1	TRBJ2-1	once	TRBD2	CASSQASGGLRGQFF	TGCGCCAGCAGCCAGGCCAGCGGGGGCTTGCGAGGGCAGTTCTTC
TRBV5-1	TRBJ2-1	-	-	CASSLEGSPYNEQFF	TGCGCCAGCAGCTTGGAGGGGTCCCCCTACAATGAGCAGTTCTTC
TRBV4-1	TRBJ2-7	many	-	CASSQERGPTYEQYF	TGCGCCAGCAGCCAAGAAAGAGGGCCTACATACGAGCAGTACTTC
TRBV6-1	TRBJ2-1	-	-	CASRGRYNEQFF	TGTGCCAGCAGGGGGCGCTACAATGAGCAGTTCTTC
TRBV4-1	TRBJ2-3	many	-	CASSQDDRTDTQYF	TGCGCCAGCAGCCAAGATGATCGCACAGATACGCAGTATTTT
TRBV2	TRBJ1-2	many	-	CASSARVQGHYGYTF	TGTGCCAGCAGTGCCCGGGTGCAGGGCCACTATGGCTACACCTTC
TRBV29-1	TRBJ2-7	few	-	CSVDGRGGDPYEQYF	TGCAGCGTTGATGGAAGAGGAGGCGACCCCTACGAGCAGTACTTC
TRBV2	TRBJ2-1	many	TRBD2	CASSGLASRASEQFF	TGTGCCAGCAGTGGACTAGCCAGTAGGGCGAGTGAGCAGTTCTTC
TRBV6-2/TRBV6-3	TRBJ2-5	-	-	CASRYLAETQYF	TGTGCCAGCAGATATTTAGCGGAGACCCAGTACTTC
TRBV30	TRBJ2-1	few	-	CAWSDGNEQFF	TGTGCCTGGTCGGACGGCAATGAGCAGTTCTTC
TRBV5-1	TRBJ1-1	many	TRBD1	CASTRDRGLQNTEAFF	TGCGCCAGCACCCGGGACAGGGGGCTTCAGAACACTGAAGCTTTCTTT
TRBV4-1	TRBJ1-2	many	-	CASSQDGSAGYTF	TGCGCCAGCAGCCAGGACGGCTCAGCTGGCTACACCTTC
TRBV2	TRBJ1-5	many	TRBD1	CASRSQGAGVNQPQHF	TGTGCCAGCAGGTCACAGGGGGCAGGAGTCAATCAGCCCCAGCATTTT
TRBV5-1	TRBJ1-1	-	-	CASSLGGRPSRGEAFF	TGCGCCAGCAGCTTGGGAGGGCGACCCTCAAGGGGTGAAGCTTTCTTT
TRBV6-1	TRBJ2-1	many	TRBD2	CASSELAGGYNEQFF	TGTGCCAGCAGTGAACTAGCGGGGGGATACAATGAGCAGTTCTTC
TRBV28	TRBJ2-1	many	TRBD1	CASSLPDRAPEQFF	TGTGCCAGCAGTTTACCGGACAGGGCTCCTGAGCAGTTCTTC
TRBV2	TRBJ2-5	many	-	CASSEPGETQYF	TGTGCCAGCAGTGAACCGGGAGAGACCCAGTACTTC
TRBV28	TRBJ1-6	-	-	CARRPPGSNNSLLHF	TGTGCCCGCAGACCCCCGGGATCGAATAATTCACTCCTCCACTTT
TRBV7-9	TRBJ2-1	-	-	CASSSGPQMGDEQFF	TGTGCCAGCAGCTCGGGACCCCAGATGGGGGATGAGCAGTTCTTC
TRBV6-1	TRBJ2-1	many	-	CASVRGAEQFF	TGTGCCAGCGTTCGGGGGGCTGAGCAGTTCTTC
TRBV5-1	TRBJ2-5	-	TRBD2	CASSPYPGGKTQYF	TGCGCCAGCAGCCCCTACCCGGGGGGAAAGACCCAGTACTTC
TRBV4-1	TRBJ2-3	many	-	CASSQGHRDLTTDTQYF	TGCGCCAGCAGCCAAGGACACCGGGACTTGACCACAGATACGCAGTATTTT
TRBV27	TRBJ2-1	many	TRBD2	CASSSASGSSYNEQFF	TGTGCCAGCAGTAGCGCTAGCGGGAGTTCGTACAATGAGCAGTTCTTC
TRBV30	TRBJ2-5	few	-	CAWRAPGQVETQYF	TGTGCCTGGAGAGCGCCGGGACAAGTAGAGACCCAGTACTTC
TRBV6-1	TRBJ1-5	medium-sized	-	CASSIQGGNQPQHF	TGTGCCAGCAGCATACAGGGCGGCAATCAGCCCCAGCATTTT
TRBV4-2	TRBJ2-1	many	-	CASSPPPWRDHNEQFF	TGTGCCAGCAGCCCCCCCCCTTGGCGGGACCACAATGAGCAGTTCTTC
TRBV19	TRBJ2-1	many	TRBD1	CASSIDRANEQFF	TGTGCCAGTAGTATCGACAGGGCCAATGAGCAGTTCTTC
TRBV19	TRBJ1-5	many	TRBD1	CASREDRGTNQPQHF	TGTGCCAGTAGGGAGGACAGGGGAACGAATCAGCCCCAGCATTTT
TRBV19	TRBJ1-2	many	-	CASSITGPYGYTF	TGTGCCAGTAGTATCACCGGGCCCTATGGCTACACCTTC
TRBV20-1	TRBJ1-1	many	-	CSARDPSRSNTEAFF	TGCAGTGCTAGAGATCCCTCCAGGTCCAACACTGAAGCTTTCTTT